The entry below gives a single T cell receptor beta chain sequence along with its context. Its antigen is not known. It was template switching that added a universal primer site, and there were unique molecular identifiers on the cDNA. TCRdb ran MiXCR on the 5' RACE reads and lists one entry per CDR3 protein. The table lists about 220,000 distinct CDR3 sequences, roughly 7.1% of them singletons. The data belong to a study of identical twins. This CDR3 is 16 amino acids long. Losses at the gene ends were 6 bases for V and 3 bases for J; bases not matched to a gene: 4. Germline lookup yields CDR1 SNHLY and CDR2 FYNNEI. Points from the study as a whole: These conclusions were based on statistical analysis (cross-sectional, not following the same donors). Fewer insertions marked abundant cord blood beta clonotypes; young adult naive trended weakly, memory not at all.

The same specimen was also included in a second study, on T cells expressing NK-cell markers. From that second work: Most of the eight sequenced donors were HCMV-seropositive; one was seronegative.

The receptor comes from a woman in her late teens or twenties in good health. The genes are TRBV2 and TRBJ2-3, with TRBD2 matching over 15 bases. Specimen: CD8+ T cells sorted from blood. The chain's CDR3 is CASRGLAGGVTDTQYF. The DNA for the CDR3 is TGTGCCAGCAGAGGACTAGCGGGAGGGGTAACAGATACGCAGTATTTT.